Reported below is one T cell receptor (beta chain). Its specificity is not known. Sequenced by immunoSEQ multiplex PCR; TCRdb stores in-frame clones only, minus some. The sample includes over 120,000 clones, 60% to 85% of them seen just once. This record comes from a study of cytotoxic CD8 clonotypes in ibrutinib-treated CLL. Across the study: Enrolment comprised eleven to twelve relapsed/refractory and approximately 16 treatment-naive patients; roughly 18 were IGHV unmutated.

Study outcomes and limitations: Rare overall, public clonotypes shrank or held steady under therapy. Sustained-remission patients were sampled at one set of times and progressing patients at different ones.

This receptor was taken from a human donor with chronic lymphocytic leukemia. This specimen consisted of PBMCs, obtained after 24 months of ibrutinib treatment.

The CDR3 region is CASSVLGALTGELFF. CDR3 sequence (DNA): TGTGCCAGCAGCGTATTGGGGGCCCTCACCGGGGAGCTGTTTTTT. V gene TRBV9 combines with J gene TRBJ2-2; a weak D match, TRBD1 (6 bases). Deletions cut 1 base from V and 4 bases from J, with 11 bases between. Germline V gives CDR1 SGDLS, CDR2 YYNGEE. CDR3 length equals 15 residues.